These 27 T cell receptor beta chains originate from one sample sequenced in a study of a mutant IDH1 vaccine in newly diagnosed glioma. Which antigens these TCRs recognize remains unknown. TCRdb keeps only in-frame clones here, not all; method: immunoSEQ multiplex PCR. The sample lists 75,000 to 80,000 clones; roughly 91% were seen once. Sample time point: week 5, during vaccination. With topical imiquimod, each dose of the vaccine consisted of 300 ug of mutant IDH1 20-mer peptide. This specimen consisted of PBMCs, obtained from a glioma patient whose treatment included an IDH1 peptide vaccine. Every receptor here comes from a woman between 45 and 60 years old with glioma.

This clone has just a few counts. The rearrangement uses TRBV20-1 and TRBJ2-5, with D hard to call. V was trimmed by 3 bases and J by 4 bases, leaving 6 bases between them. The CDR3 spans 11 residues. The germline V gene has CDR1 DFQATT and CDR2 SNEGSKA (reference sequence). Here the CDR3 DNA reads TGCAGTGCTAGGAGGCGAGAGACCCAGTACTTC. Residues: CSARRRETQYF.

J is TRBJ1-1 and V is TRBV5-4, with D unresolved. Deletions cut 0 bases from V and 4 bases from J, with 7 bases between. This CDR3 has 13 amino acids. CDR1 is SGHNT, CDR2 YYREEE, per germline (reference sequence). The CDR3 is CASSLEEGTEAFF. Written as DNA, the CDR3 is TGTGCCAGCAGCTTGGAGGAGGGCACTGAAGCTTTCTTT.

The V call is TRBV19, the J call TRBJ1-2; possible D gene TRBD1, 5 bases. The CDR3 runs to 15 residues. CDR1 and CDR2 (germline): LNHDA, SQIVND (reference sequence). The V gene lost 0 bases and the J gene lost 2 bases, with 10 bases spanning the gap. The CDR3 DNA sequence: TGTGCCAGTAGTATAGATCCGGGGACGAACTATGGCTACACCTTC. Translating it yields CASSIDPGTNYGYTF.

The rearrangement joins TRBV7-2 to TRBJ1-1, with D possibly matching TRBD1 (5 bases). V lost 1 base to trimming and J lost 3 bases, with 9 bases between them. This CDR3 contains 14 residues. Germline V lookup: CDR1 SGHTA, CDR2 FQGNSA. The CDR3 is CASSLEGTDTEAFF. The DNA for the CDR3 is TGTGCCAGCAGCTTAGAGGGGACGGACACTGAAGCTTTCTTT.

The chain recombines TRBV18 with TRBJ2-7; 10 bases map to TRBD2. Germline CDR1 reads KGHSH; CDR2 reads LQKENI. V was clipped by 4 bases and J by 4 bases; unmatched bases: 7. This CDR3 comprises 15 residues. CDR3 DNA sequence: TGTGCCAGCTCACAGTTAGCGGGAGGAACTTACGAGCAGTACTTC. It specifies CASSQLAGGTYEQYF.

This sequence joins TRBV7-6 and TRBJ2-2, with D unclear. In germline, CDR1 is SGHVS, CDR2 FNYEAQ. V was cut by 1 base and J by 7 bases, with 10 bases left in between. The CDR3 is made up of 14 amino acids. Here the CDR3 reads CASSLDPIGGELFF. In DNA form, the CDR3 reads TGTGCCAGCAGCTTAGATCCCATAGGCGGGGAGCTGTTTTTT.

This clone was counted a single time. V is TRBV2 and J is TRBJ1-2; D is possibly TRBD1 (5 bases). Germline loops: CDR1 SNHLY, CDR2 FYNNEI. Trimming shortened V by 10 bases and J by 7 bases, and 19 bases separated the two germline ends. The CDR3 extends over 13 amino acids. The CDR3 DNA is TGTGCCACCCCACGGGGAGGGGTTATTGGCTACACCTTC. Translated, it gives CATPRGGVIGYTF.

V usage is TRBV5-8 and J usage is TRBJ2-1; 9 bases agree with TRBD2. After removal of 0 bases from V and 7 bases from J, the junction contained 11 bases not matched to a gene. Germline-derived CDR1 and CDR2 are SGHTS and YDEGEE. The CDR3 is 17 amino acids. CDR3 in DNA: TGTGCCAGCAGCTTGGCCGTATTAGCGGGAGCGAGGAATGAGCAGTTCTTC. Encoded protein: CASSLAVLAGARNEQFF. Based on the CDR3 plus reference TRBV5-8 and TRBJ2-1, the full variable domain is EAGVTQSPTHLIKTRGQQATLRCSPISGHTSVYWYQQALGLGLQFLLWYDEGEERNRGNFPPRFSGRQFPNYSSELNVNALELEDSALYLCASSLAVLAGARNEQFFGPGTRLTVL.

V is TRBV28 and J is TRBJ2-1, with D tentatively TRBD2 (5 bases). Germline V lookup: CDR1 MDHEN, CDR2 SYDVKM. CDR3 length: 15 residues. The V gene lost 5 bases and the J gene lost 6 bases, with 17 bases spanning the gap. The CDR3 is CASSPRGRNRNEQFF. The CDR3 DNA follows: TGTGCCAGCAGTCCCCGGGGTCGGAATCGCAATGAGCAGTTCTTC.

The chain carries TRBV7-3 and TRBJ2-1; TRBD2 matches at 7 bases. Trimming took 5 bases from V and 8 from J; bases not matched to a gene: 9. Germline V gene sequence: CDR1 SGHTA, CDR2 FQGTGA. The CDR3 loop spans 14 amino acids. CDR3 coding DNA: TGTGCCAGCAGCCCCGGACTAGGATTCGATGAGCAGTTCTTC. It yields the protein CASSPGLGFDEQFF.

The chain uses TRBV6-6 and TRBJ1-2; the D is unclear. Looked up from germline, CDR1 is MNHNY and CDR2 is SVGAGI (reference sequence). CDR3 length: 15 amino acids. Trimming took 6 bases from V and 2 from J, leaving 16 bases between them. CDR3 bases: TGTGCCAGCAGCCCCCCCAGAGACGGAAACTATGGCTACACCTTC. This encodes CASSPPRDGNYGYTF.

V usage is TRBV4-1 and J usage is TRBJ2-5; D unclear. Germline CDR1 and CDR2: MGHRA and YSYEKL. V was cut by 0 bases and J by 9 bases, with 8 bases left in between. The CDR3 runs to 12 residues. The CDR3 DNA follows: TGCGCCAGCAGCCAAGACAGTAGTGCCCAGTACTTC. Protein sequence: CASSQDSSAQYF.

This sequence joins TRBV5-1 and TRBJ2-3, with D perhaps TRBD2 (5 bases). This CDR3 region has 15 residues. Trimming left V 4 bases short and J 0 bases short, with 12 bases between. CDR1 and CDR2 (germline): SGHRS, YFSETQ. The CDR3 nucleotides read TGCGCCAGCAGCCCGGGAAATCCTAGCACAGATACGCAGTATTTT. Translation: CASSPGNPSTDTQYF.

The chain combines TRBV5-1 with TRBJ1-1, with 7 positions matching TRBD1. The CDR3 is 16 amino acids. Germline V lookup: CDR1 SGHRS, CDR2 YFSETQ. The J segment lost 0 bases and the V segment lost 2 bases, leaving 7 bases of the junction unmatched. As DNA, the CDR3 is TGCGCCAGCAGCTTAGGGGGCGTCAGGGTGAACACTGAAGCTTTCTTT. Protein: CASSLGGVRVNTEAFF. The whole variable domain, remainder taken from reference TRBV5-1 and TRBJ1-1, is KAGVTQTPRYLIKTRGQQVTLSCSPISGHRSVSWYQQTPGQGLQFLFEYFSETQRNKGNFPGRFSGRQFSNSRSEMNVSTLELGDSALYLCASSLGGVRVNTEAFFGQGTRLTVV.

In this sample, this clone turned up once. Different DNA sequences within this sample yield the same CDR3. V usage is TRBV18 and J usage is TRBJ1-1; perhaps TRBD1 as D (5 bases). Trimming cost V 1 base and J 1 base, with 10 bases left between them. Germline V gene data show CDR1 as KGHSH and CDR2 as LQKENI. The CDR3 sequence is 15 residues long. CDR3 DNA: TGTGCCAGCTCACCACAAGGGGTAGGGAACACTGAAGCTTTCTTT. It is translated as CASSPQGVGNTEAFF.

The chain employs TRBV30 and TRBJ1-5; no clear D gene. V shed 0 bases and J shed 8 bases, with 11 bases lying between them. Germline assignment: CDR1 GTSNPN and CDR2 SVGIG (reference sequence). The CDR3 totals 13 residues. CDR3: CAWSVGGVKPQHF. The CDR3 DNA reads TGTGCCTGGAGTGTAGGCGGGGTAAAGCCCCAGCATTTT. The variable domain in full, completed from reference TRBV30 and TRBJ1-5, reads SQTIHQWPATLVQPVGSPLSLECTVEGTSNPNLYWYRQAAGRGLQLLFYSVGIGQISSEVPQNLSASRPQDRQFILSSKKLLLSDSGFYLCAWSVGGVKPQHFGDGTRLSIL.

This clone appeared a single time. DNA for the CDR3: TGTGCCAGTAGGACCCTCGGAGGCGACCTGGGGGAGCAGTTCTTC. Translation: CASRTLGGDLGEQFF. J is TRBJ2-1 and V is TRBV19, with D possibly being TRBD2 (5 bases). This CDR3 has 15 amino acids. Trimming shortened V by 6 bases and J by 10 bases, and 22 bases separated the two germline ends. Looked up from germline, CDR1 is LNHDA and CDR2 is SQIVND (reference sequence).

The rearrangement links TRBV6-5 to TRBJ2-1; D not certain. V gave up 2 bases and J gave up 10 bases, with 12 bases separating them. The length of the CDR3 is 13 residues. Germline V gene sequence: CDR1 MNHEY, CDR2 SVGAGI. The CDR3 DNA sequence: TGTGCCAGCAGTTACAGGTCCAGCTGGGAGCAGTTCTTC. This gives the protein CASSYRSSWEQFF.

The DNA for the CDR3 is TGTGCCAGCGCGACTAGCGGGAGTAACGAGCAGTACTTC. Translating gives CASATSGSNEQYF. The chain joins TRBV6-6 to TRBJ2-7, with TRBD2 matching over 12 bases. J lost 5 bases, V lost 8 bases, and 4 bases had no gene match. The CDR3 contains 13 residues. Germline V lookup: CDR1 MNHNY, CDR2 SVGAGI (reference sequence).

This chain links TRBV7-3 with TRBJ2-1; TRBD1 aligns across 7 bases. The CDR3 runs to 14 residues. V gave up 5 bases and J gave up 5 bases; unmatched junction bases: 6. The germline gives CDR1 SGHTA, CDR2 FQGTGA. DNA of the CDR3: TGTGCCAGCAGCCAACAGGGGAAGAACAATGAGCAGTTCTTC. Amino acids: CASSQQGKNNEQFF.

The chain links TRBV27 to TRBJ2-2; D tentatively reads TRBD1 or TRBD2 (7 bases each). Germline V CDR1 and CDR2: MNHEY, SMNVEV (reference sequence). CDR3 size: 15 residues. Between the trimmed V and J ends, which lost 4 bases and 7 bases, there was a span of 16 bases. The CDR3 region has the DNA TGTGCCAGCAGTTCCCCAGGGGGGGGAGGCGGGGAGCTGTTTTTT. Translated: CASSSPGGGGGELFF.

The chain couples TRBV30 to TRBJ2-3; TRBD1 agrees at 10 bases. The ends lost 7 bases at V and 1 base at J; junction bases unmatched: 5. The V gene's germline CDR1 is GTSNPN and CDR2 SVGIG (reference sequence). CDR3 length equals 14 residues. CDR3 sequence: CASAGTGGTDTQYF. For the CDR3, the DNA is TGTGCCTCAGCCGGGACAGGGGGCACAGATACGCAGTATTTT.

The chain has TRBV29-1 and TRBJ1-1; D is possibly TRBD1 (6 bases). Germline V gene lookup returns CDR1 SQVTM and CDR2 ANQGSEA. Trimming removed 6 bases from V and 1 base from J, with 12 bases in between. CDR3 size: 13 residues. CDR3 coding DNA: TGCAGCGTGTGCGAACAGGGGAACACTGAAGCTTTCTTT. This gives the protein CSVCEQGNTEAFF.

The chain carries TRBV2 and TRBJ2-3; 11 bases agree with TRBD1. V lost 5 bases, J lost 1 base, and 2 bases stayed unmatched. CDR3 size: 15 residues. Germline V gives CDR1 SNHLY, CDR2 FYNNEI. The DNA for the CDR3 is TGTGCCAGCAGTCCGGGACAGGGGGGCACAGATACGCAGTATTTT. Amino acid sequence: CASSPGQGGTDTQYF.

The gene calls are TRBV28 and TRBJ2-3; weak D call: TRBD2 (5 bases). There are 13 residues in the CDR3. Germline CDR1 reads MDHEN; CDR2 reads SYDVKM. With 6 bases removed from V and 5 bases from J, the gap between germline ends came to 12 bases. The CDR3: CASRVGVKDTQYF. CDR3 DNA sequence: TGTGCCAGCAGGGTGGGAGTGAAAGATACGCAGTATTTT. Full variable domain (remainder filled in from reference TRBV28 and TRBJ2-3): DVKVTQSSRYLVKRTGEKVFLECVQDMDHENMFWYRQDPGLGLRLIYFSYDVKMKEKGDIPEGYSVSREKKERFSLILESASTNQTSMYLCASRVGVKDTQYFGPGTRLTVL.

The V gene is TRBV28, the J gene TRBJ2-5, with D hard to call. Trimming cost V 2 bases and J 6 bases, with 22 bases left between them. CDR1 is MDHEN and CDR2 is SYDVKM in the germline V gene. There are 17 residues in the CDR3. CDR3 sequence reads: CASSLIREIGVVKTQYF. The CDR3 DNA reads as TGTGCCAGCAGTTTAATTCGCGAGATAGGTGTGGTGAAGACCCAGTACTTC.

The CDR3 loop reads CASSRARTSGNHEQYF. In DNA, the CDR3 is TGTGCCAGCAGCCGGGCCCGGACTAGCGGGAACCACGAGCAGTACTTC. The chain joins TRBV7-2 to TRBJ2-7; 12 bases line up with TRBD2. With 5 bases clipped from V and 5 bases from J, the junction kept 10 bases outside the gene matches. CDR1 and CDR2 from the germline V gene are SGHTA and FQGNSA. The CDR3 has 16 residues.